These 20 T cell receptor beta chains were sequenced from one sample in a study of blood T cell repertoires in COVID-19. TCRdb's copy holds only in-frame clones and misses some; the assay was immunoSEQ multiplex PCR. Of a few hundred thousand clones in the sample, roughly 89% were seen once. The material sequenced was peripheral blood. The receptors stem from a woman between 40 and 55 years old who had recovered from COVID-19.

This clone has more than one count but fewer than ten. The chain is built from TRBV5-6 and TRBJ1-1; D unresolved. Looked up from germline, CDR1 is SGHDT and CDR2 is YYEEEE. V was clipped by 2 bases and J by 2 bases, with 7 bases between them. There are 13 residues in the CDR3. As DNA, the CDR3 is TGTGCCAGCAGCTTATCAGAAAACACTGAAGCTTTCTTT. Translating it yields CASSLSENTEAFF.

This sequence joins TRBV18 and TRBJ2-7, with a possible D match to TRBD2 (5 bases). The CDR3 runs to 15 residues. Trimming shortened V by 2 bases and J by 2 bases, and 13 bases separated the two germline ends. The germline CDR1 and CDR2 sequences are KGHSH and LQKENI. The CDR3 DNA follows: TGTGCCAGCTCACCATTCTCGGGGTCAACCTACGAGCAGTACTTC. Translation gives CASSPFSGSTYEQYF.

This chain joins TRBV10-2 and TRBJ1-1; D is ambiguous. V was trimmed by 3 bases and J by 3 bases, leaving 11 bases between them. The germline V gene has CDR1 WSHSY and CDR2 SAAADI. The CDR3 covers 14 residues. The CDR3 region has the DNA TGCGCCAGCAGTGATCTCAGGTGGGACACTGAAGCTTTCTTT. Its translation: CASSDLRWDTEAFF.

The chain links TRBV7-7 to TRBJ2-5, with 9 bases identical to TRBD2. The CDR3 runs 13 residues. Germline CDR1 reads SSHAT; CDR2 reads FNYEAQ (reference sequence). V was pared by 4 bases and J by 5 bases, with 2 bases of the junction left unmatched. CDR3 DNA sequence: TGTGCCAGCAGCTCCAGCGGGGGGGAGACCCAGTACTTC. Translation: CASSSSGGETQYF.

The chain carries TRBV30 and TRBJ1-2; D remains ambiguous. Germline CDR1 reads GTSNPN; CDR2 reads SVGIG (reference sequence). The CDR3 loop spans 12 amino acids. V dropped 3 bases and J dropped 4 bases, with 9 bases sitting between them. The DNA of the CDR3 is TGTGCCTGGAGCCCTTTTCTCTATGGCTACACCTTC. This translates into CAWSPFLYGYTF.

The V and J genes are TRBV30 and TRBJ2-7, with TRBD1 matching 7 bases. The CDR3 loop spans 13 amino acids. Unmatched junction bases numbered 5, after V lost 2 bases and J lost 4 bases. Germline values: CDR1 GTSNPN, CDR2 SVGIG (reference sequence). The DNA for the CDR3 is TGTGCCTGGAGTCTAGGGACAGTTTACGAGCAGTACTTC. This codes for CAWSLGTVYEQYF.

The chain couples TRBV5-5 to TRBJ1-5, with D tentatively TRBD1 (5 bases). CDR3 length equals 13 residues. Trimming removed 4 bases from V and 7 bases from J, with 12 bases in between. Germline CDR1 reads SGHKS; CDR2 reads YYEKEE (reference sequence). The CDR3 spells CASSRGVVQPQHF. In DNA form, the CDR3 reads TGTGCCAGCAGCCGGGGGGTGGTACAGCCCCAGCATTTT.

This clone was counted between two and nine times. This chain connects TRBV5-5 to TRBJ1-3; D unresolved. V gave up 6 bases and J gave up 0 bases, with 10 bases separating them. Germline CDR1 SGHKS, CDR2 YYEKEE (reference sequence). This CDR3 is built from 14 residues. In DNA form, the CDR3 reads TGTGCCAGCACTGTGTACAGCTCTGGAAACACCATATATTTT. Translated, it gives CASTVYSSGNTIYF. Complete variable domain (other parts from reference TRBV5-5 and TRBJ1-3): DAGVTQSPTHLIKTRGQQVTLRCSPISGHKSVSWYQQVLGQGPQFIFQYYEKEERGRGNFPDRFSARQFPNYSSELNVNALLLGDSALYLCASTVYSSGNTIYFGEGSWLTVV.

The V and J genes are TRBV2 and TRBJ2-1; 7 positions agree with TRBD2. V lost 10 bases, J lost 14 bases, and 11 bases stayed unmatched. CDR1 and CDR2 from the germline V gene are SNHLY and FYNNEI. The CDR3 is made up of 11 amino acids. CDR3: CATTEAGDEFF. The DNA of the CDR3 is TGTGCCACCACCGAGGCGGGGGACGAGTTCTTC.

This chain connects TRBV9 to TRBJ1-1; 9 bases are a match to TRBD1. From germline, CDR1 is SGDLS and CDR2 YYNGEE. V lost 0 bases, J lost 6 bases, and 6 bases stayed unmatched. CDR3 size: 15 residues. CDR3 bases: TGTGCCAGCAGCGTAGGGACAGGGGCGTATGCTGAAGCTTTCTTT. Translated, it gives CASSVGTGAYAEAFF.

The chain combines TRBV19 with TRBJ1-1, with D maybe TRBD1 (6 bases). Trimming removed 5 bases from V and 9 bases from J, with 10 bases in between. The CDR3 length is 11 residues. The germline V gene has CDR1 LNHDA and CDR2 SQIVND (reference sequence). CDR3 protein: CASSLGQQAFF. The CDR3 nucleotides are TGTGCCAGTAGTTTGGGACAACAAGCTTTCTTT.

This rearrangement joins TRBV10-3 to TRBJ1-2; 9 bases map to TRBD1. The J segment lost 8 bases and the V segment lost 11 bases, leaving 3 bases of the junction unmatched. The CDR3 is 10 amino acids. CDR1 ENHRY and CDR2 SYGVKD come from the germline V gene. CDR3 sequence (DNA): TGTGCCTCCGGGACAGGGGGCTACACCTTC. Translating gives CASGTGGYTF.

The gene calls are TRBV5-1 and TRBJ2-7, with D possibly matching TRBD1 (6 bases). The V end lost 5 bases, the J end lost 4 bases, and 16 bases lay between the germline ends. This CDR3 comprises 14 residues. Germline V gene lookup returns CDR1 SGHRS and CDR2 YFSETQ. CDR3 nucleotide sequence: TGCGCCAGCAGTTCTCGACAGGCCGGATACGAGCAGTACTTC. Its protein product is CASSSRQAGYEQYF.

The CDR3 spells CASARGYEQYF. The CDR3 nucleotides read TGTGCCAGTGCACGGGGTTACGAGCAGTACTTC. The chain joins TRBV14 to TRBJ2-7, with D perhaps TRBD2 (5 bases). V lost 9 bases and J lost 4, with 10 bases in between. CDR1 SGHDN and CDR2 FVKESK come from the germline V gene. This CDR3 region has 11 residues. Drawing the rest from reference TRBV14 and TRBJ2-7, the complete variable domain is EAGVTQFPSHSVIEKGQTVTLRCDPISGHDNLYWYRRVMGKEIKFLLHFVKESKQDESGMPNNRFLAERTGGTYSTLKVQPAELEDSGVYFCASARGYEQYFGPGTRLTVT.

The V and J genes are TRBV4-3 and TRBJ1-1; TRBD1 might be the D (6 bases). V lost 1 base and J lost 6, with 18 bases in between. In germline, CDR1 is LGHNA, CDR2 YSLEER. The CDR3 has 16 amino acids. In nucleotides, the CDR3 is TGCGCCAGCAGCCAAGGCCCCGGGGGGCCGAGGGCTGAAGCTTTCTTT. This encodes CASSQGPGGPRAEAFF.

The V and J genes are TRBV12-3 or TRBV12-4 and TRBJ2-7; TRBD2 might be the D (7 bases). The CDR3 contains 13 residues. V gave up 6 bases and J gave up 7 bases, with 16 bases separating them. The CDR3, as DNA: TGTGCCAGCAGACGGACCGGGGGGCCAGAGCAGTACTTC. Translated, it gives CASRRTGGPEQYF.

The chain carries TRBV5-1 and TRBJ2-7; D might be TRBD2 (6 bases). Trimming removed 5 bases at V and 3 bases at J, with 9 bases between. This CDR3 has 12 amino acids. The germline gives CDR1 SGHRS, CDR2 YFSETQ. The CDR3 sequence is CASSRDFYEQYF. DNA of the CDR3: TGCGCCAGCAGTCGGGACTTCTACGAGCAGTACTTC.

The rearrangement joins TRBV10-3 to TRBJ1-5; D is perhaps TRBD1 (5 bases). V lost 0 bases and J 10 bases, leaving 16 bases between the germline ends. The CDR3 spans 15 residues. Germline CDR1 and CDR2: ENHRY and SYGVKD. The CDR3 protein is CAISESMTERRPQHF. CDR3 bases: TGTGCCATCAGTGAGTCGATGACAGAACGTCGACCCCAGCATTTT.

This clone showed up just once. The chain recombines TRBV6-1 with TRBJ2-2; 9 bases agree with TRBD1. The ends lost 4 bases at V and 4 bases at J; junction bases unmatched: 7. CDR3 length equals 16 residues. Germline lookup yields CDR1 MNHNS and CDR2 SASEGT. CDR3 in amino acids: CASSVWTGEVTGELFF. Here the CDR3 DNA reads TGTGCCAGCAGTGTTTGGACAGGGGAGGTCACCGGGGAGCTGTTTTTT.

The genes are TRBV3-1 (or the pseudogene TRBV3-2) and TRBJ2-7, with 10 bases fitting TRBD1. The CDR3 has 15 amino acids. Germline V CDR1 and CDR2: LGHDT, YNNKEL (reference sequence). V lost 4 bases to trimming and J lost 3 bases; unmatched junction nucleotides: 6. The CDR3 DNA is TGTGCCAGCAGCCTAATGGGACAGGGGTTCTACGAGCAGTACTTC. Its protein is CASSLMGQGFYEQYF.